These 27 T cell receptor beta chains came from one sample sequenced in a study of cytomegalovirus exposure and HLA in healthy donors. The primer mix had 60 Vbeta and 13 Jbeta primers. TCRdb's copy holds only in-frame clones and misses some; the assay was immunoSEQ multiplex PCR. Seen in this sample are roughly 70,000 clones; the ten most common clones hold 2.7%. Material: PBMCs. The receptors come from a man between 40 and 49 years old in good health and CMV-seronegative.

This chain joins TRBV6-5 and TRBJ1-1; 11 nucleotides match TRBD1. CDR3 length: 14 amino acids. Germline CDR1 MNHEY, CDR2 SVGAGI. The junction had 1 base not matched to a gene; V was cut back by 4 bases and J by 3 bases. The CDR3 reads CASSLGQGDTEAFF. The CDR3 nucleotides are TGTGCCAGCAGTTTGGGACAGGGGGACACTGAAGCTTTCTTT.

V and J are TRBV28 and TRBJ2-5, with TRBD1 matching over 7 bases. The end of the DNA is better explained by TRBJ2-7, so the J call may be wrong. CDR1 MDHEN and CDR2 SYDVKM come from the germline V gene. This CDR3 region has 13 residues. CDR3 nucleotide sequence: TGTGCCAGCAGTCCCCCGGACAGGTACGAGCAGTACTTC. This translates into CASSPPDRYEQYF.

Details on this clone: Other DNA sequences in the same sample also yield this CDR3. V gene TRBV5-1 combines with J gene TRBJ1-2; possibly TRBD1 for D (6 bases). Germline V gene sequence: CDR1 SGHRS, CDR2 YFSETQ. The CDR3 runs to 13 residues. V was cut by 2 bases and J by 2 bases, with 7 bases left in between. CDR3 nucleotide sequence: TGCGCCAGCAGCTTCCAGGGGAACTATGGCTACACCTTC. This translates into CASSFQGNYGYTF.

The chain is built from TRBV6-5 and TRBJ2-5; 10 bases map to TRBD1. The CDR3 spans 14 residues. The V segment lost 4 bases and the J segment 6 bases; nucleotides outside the gene matches: 5. Looked up from germline, CDR1 is MNHEY and CDR2 is SVGAGI. The CDR3 is CASSSGQGRKTQYF. DNA of the CDR3: TGTGCCAGCAGTTCGGGACAGGGGAGGAAGACCCAGTACTTC.

The chain is built from TRBV27 and TRBJ2-7; TRBD2 matches at 10 bases. After removal of 3 bases from V and 3 bases from J, the junction contained 5 bases not matched to a gene. This CDR3 spans 15 amino acids. Germline lookup yields CDR1 MNHEY and CDR2 SMNVEV (reference sequence). CDR3 nucleotide sequence: TGTGCCAGCAGTTTGGGTAGCGGGGGGCTCTACGAGCAGTACTTC. This translates into CASSLGSGGLYEQYF.

The chain couples TRBV5-4 to TRBJ2-5; TRBD1 matches at 7 bases. The germline V gene has CDR1 SGHNT and CDR2 YYREEE (reference sequence). V was pared by 2 bases and J by 3 bases, with 7 bases of the junction left unmatched. The CDR3 runs 15 residues. Written as DNA, the CDR3 is TGTGCCAGCAGCTTTGATAGGGGGCGCGAAGAGACCCAGTACTTC. Residues: CASSFDRGREETQYF.

The chain recombines TRBV6-5 with TRBJ1-2, with a possible D match to TRBD1 (6 bases). This CDR3 region has 13 residues. Trimming took off 8 bases at V and 7 bases at J, with 17 bases between the two ends. From germline, CDR1 is MNHEY and CDR2 SVGAGI. The CDR3 region has the DNA TGTGCCAGCCGAAATAACAGGGATTCTGGCTACACCTTC. This translates into CASRNNRDSGYTF.

This rearrangement joins TRBV29-1 to TRBJ1-5, with 8 positions matching TRBD1. The CDR3 is made up of 13 amino acids. CDR1 is SQVTM and CDR2 is ANQGSEA in the germline V gene. The trim removed 4 bases at V and 6 bases at J, leaving 5 bases unmatched. The CDR3 reads CSVGHGTGQPQHF. In DNA form, the CDR3 reads TGCAGCGTTGGTCACGGGACAGGTCAGCCCCAGCATTTT.

The chain is built from TRBV19 and TRBJ2-5; D is perhaps TRBD1 (7 bases). CDR1 LNHDA and CDR2 SQIVND come from the germline V gene (reference sequence). The ends were cut back, 11 bases at V and 5 bases at J, with 21 bases in the middle. The CDR3 consists of 14 residues. CDR3 sequence reads: CAGGGGIASETQYF. The DNA of the CDR3 is TGTGCCGGTGGAGGGGGCATAGCATCTGAGACCCAGTACTTC.

The CDR3 nucleotides are TGTGCCAGCAGGGTAAACCCCTCCGGGACAGGGGGCACAGATACGCAGTATTTT. It translates to CASRVNPSGTGGTDTQYF. V and J are TRBV9 and TRBJ2-3, with 10 bases identical to TRBD1. This CDR3 spans 18 amino acids. Germline trimming cut 5 bases from V and 1 base from J; bases unmatched to any gene: 13. Per the germline V gene, CDR1 is SGDLS and CDR2 is YYNGEE.

The rearrangement uses TRBV10-3 and TRBJ2-5; D perhaps matches TRBD2 (5 bases). Trimming shortened V by 10 bases and J by 5 bases, and 14 bases separated the two germline ends. CDR1 ENHRY and CDR2 SYGVKD come from the germline V gene. This CDR3 has 12 amino acids. CDR3 nucleotides: TGTGCCACAAGGACGAGGGAGGAGACCCAGTACTTC. Its translation: CATRTREETQYF.

CDR3 coding DNA: TGTGCCAGCAGCGCGACAGGGAACACTGAAGCTTTCTTT. It yields the protein CASSATGNTEAFF. The chain combines TRBV9 with TRBJ1-1; D is perhaps TRBD1 (6 bases). Trimming shortened V by 3 bases and J by 1 base, and 7 bases separated the two germline ends. CDR3 size: 13 residues. Germline-derived CDR1 and CDR2 are SGDLS and YYNGEE.

This CDR3 reads CASSGVELGETQYF. In DNA, the CDR3 is TGTGCCAGTAGCGGGGTCGAGCTAGGAGAGACCCAGTACTTC. The rearrangement uses TRBV19 and TRBJ2-5; the D gene is possibly TRBD2 (5 bases). The CDR3 extends over 14 amino acids. The germline gives CDR1 LNHDA, CDR2 SQIVND (reference sequence). Trimming removed 6 bases from V and 4 bases from J, with 15 bases in between.

V gene TRBV30 combines with J gene TRBJ2-5; D gene ambiguous. This CDR3 has 15 amino acids. V was cut by 4 bases and J by 2 bases, with 17 bases left in between. Looked up from germline, CDR1 is GTSNPN and CDR2 is SVGIG (reference sequence). The CDR3: CAWMLGEKWQETQYF. The CDR3 DNA is TGTGCCTGGATGTTGGGCGAGAAATGGCAAGAGACCCAGTACTTC.

The chain recombines TRBV6-5 with TRBJ1-2, with D unresolved. The CDR3 is 11 amino acids. V lost 4 bases and J lost 7, with 7 bases in between. CDR1 MNHEY and CDR2 SVGAGI come from the germline V gene. Here the CDR3 reads CASSSLAGYTF. The DNA of the CDR3 is TGTGCCAGCAGTTCTTTAGCTGGCTACACCTTC.

The chain couples TRBV10-3 to TRBJ1-1; D ambiguous. Germline assignment: CDR1 ENHRY and CDR2 SYGVKD. Deletions cut 6 bases from V and 4 bases from J, with 18 bases between. CDR3 length: 15 amino acids. CDR3 DNA sequence: TGTGCCATCAGCGCAGAGGCTACAAGAAGCACTGAAGCTTTCTTT. Translating it yields CAISAEATRSTEAFF.

The chain links TRBV6-5 to TRBJ2-3; TRBD1 aligns across 7 bases. The V and J ends lost 5 bases and 5 bases, in that order; junction bases with no gene match: 4. This CDR3 is built from 13 residues. CDR1 is MNHEY, CDR2 SVGAGI, per germline. CDR3 amino acids: CASSTRGRDTQYF. CDR3 sequence (DNA): TGTGCCAGCAGTACAAGGGGGCGAGATACGCAGTATTTT.

V gene TRBV7-8 combines with J gene TRBJ2-7; D call uncertain. The CDR3 contains 12 residues. Trimming cost V 3 bases and J 0 bases, with 3 bases left between them. Per germline, CDR1 SGHVS and CDR2 FQNEAQ. CDR3 nucleotide sequence: TGTGCCAGCAGCTTCAGCTCCTACGAGCAGTACTTC. It encodes CASSFSSYEQYF.

This chain connects TRBV4-1 to TRBJ2-1, with 10 bases matching TRBD2. V was pared by 0 bases and J by 2 bases, with 7 bases of the junction left unmatched. The CDR3 totals 18 residues. The germline V gene encodes CDR1 MGHRA and CDR2 YSYEKL. The CDR3 region is CASSQDNERGGPYNEQFF. The DNA for the CDR3 is TGCGCCAGCAGCCAAGATAACGAGCGGGGGGGCCCCTACAATGAGCAGTTCTTC.

The genes are TRBV9 and TRBJ2-3, with D possibly being TRBD1 (6 bases). The CDR3 is 13 amino acids. The germline V gene encodes CDR1 SGDLS and CDR2 YYNGEE. Trimming shortened V by 3 bases and J by 6 bases, and 11 bases separated the two germline ends. The CDR3 DNA reads as TGTGCCAGCAGCGCTTCAGGGGACGATACGCAGTATTTT. Translating it yields CASSASGDDTQYF.

The chain uses TRBV2 and TRBJ1-5, with 8 bases that match TRBD1. CDR3 length: 14 residues. Trimming took 4 bases from V and 6 from J; bases not matched to a gene: 5. Germline V gene data show CDR1 as SNHLY and CDR2 as FYNNEI. CDR3 sequence reads: CASSGGQGGQPQHF. Here the CDR3 DNA reads TGTGCCAGCAGTGGCGGACAGGGAGGTCAGCCCCAGCATTTT.

V and J are TRBV6-1 and TRBJ1-2; maybe TRBD1 (6 bases). This CDR3 is 14 amino acids long. CDR1 MNHNS and CDR2 SASEGT come from the germline V gene. V was clipped by 11 bases and J by 3 bases, with 19 bases between them. The CDR3 protein is CAGQRMAGDYGYTF. The CDR3 DNA sequence: TGTGCCGGGCAGAGAATGGCAGGGGACTATGGCTACACCTTC.

On this clone: A junction boundary mismatches the germline segment, possibly from a read error. The gene calls are TRBV4-2 and TRBJ2-1, with 8 bases that match TRBD2. The CDR3 covers 16 residues. The germline V gene has CDR1 LGHNA and CDR2 YNFKEQ. The CDR3 DNA reads as TGTGCCAGCAGCCATCCCAGCGGGGGCTCCGACAATGAGCAGTTCTTC. Its translation is CASSHPSGGSDNEQFF.

The gene calls are TRBV21-1 and TRBJ2-2; TRBD2, as called in the table, went unchecked against the DNA. TRBV21-1 is a known pseudogene. This CDR3 has 14 amino acids. For the CDR3, the DNA is TGTGCCAGCAGCCAGATGACGAGGGACGGGGAGCTGTTTTTT. It specifies CASSQMTRDGELFF.

J is TRBJ2-1 and V is TRBV5-4; 8 bases are shared with TRBD2. V dropped 0 bases and J dropped 4; count of bases not matched to a gene: 3. The CDR3 sequence is 15 residues long. Per the germline V gene, CDR1 is SGHNT and CDR2 is YYREEE (reference sequence). The CDR3 is CASSLAVAGYNEQFF. CDR3 bases: TGTGCCAGCAGCTTGGCGGTAGCGGGGTACAATGAGCAGTTCTTC.

The J gene is TRBJ2-5, the V gene TRBV29-1; 7 nucleotides line up with TRBD1. There are 13 residues in the CDR3. Germline V lookup: CDR1 SQVTM, CDR2 ANQGSEA. J lost 5 bases, V lost 6 bases, and 9 bases had no gene match. For the CDR3, the DNA is TGCAGCGTGGATACAGGGGCCCGGGAGACCCAGTACTTC. Translation: CSVDTGARETQYF.

The gene calls are TRBV28 and TRBJ1-3; D remains unclear. CDR1 is MDHEN and CDR2 is SYDVKM in the germline V gene. The CDR3 totals 14 residues. V was shortened by 6 bases and J by 2 bases, with 11 bases between the two germline ends. In DNA form, the CDR3 reads TGTGCCAGCAGCTCCCGAAGCCCTGGAAACACCATATATTTT. Translating it yields CASSSRSPGNTIYF. Full variable domain (missing parts from reference TRBV28 and TRBJ1-3): DVKVTQSSRYLVKRTGEKVFLECVQDMDHENMFWYRQDPGLGLRLIYFSYDVKMKEKGDIPEGYSVSREKKERFSLILESASTNQTSMYLCASSSRSPGNTIYFGEGSWLTVV.